A single sample gave rise to the 16 T cell receptor beta chains below, sequenced in a study of response to subunit inactivated influenza vaccine. TCRdb re-analysed the RT-PCR reads in MiXCR, keeping a single row per CDR3 protein. The sample shows more than 450,000 distinct CDR3 sequences, roughly 12% of them seen only once. The sequencing here drew on PBMCs from blood, taken on the day of vaccination. The origin of the receptors is a man between 50 and 59 years old who received an inactivated influenza vaccine.

This clonotype was recorded many times. The chain is built from TRBV5-1 and TRBJ1-2; 7 bases align to TRBD1. The CDR3 has 14 amino acids. The germline CDR1 and CDR2 sequences are SGHRS and YFSETQ. V trimming: 0 bases; J trimming: 7 bases; junction bases outside the gene matches: 6. The CDR3 DNA sequence: TGCGCCAGCAGCTTGGGGGCGACAGGGTCTGGCTACACCTTC. Amino acid sequence: CASSLGATGSGYTF.

This clonotype turned up a few times. The chain uses TRBV27 and TRBJ1-6; D is unclear. Germline-derived CDR1 and CDR2 are MNHEY and SMNVEV (reference sequence). V lost 8 bases to trimming and J lost 6 bases, with 11 bases between them. This CDR3 has 13 amino acids. The CDR3 DNA reads as TGTGCCAGCTCCGGGCAGTCTAATTCACCCCTCCACTTT. It translates to CASSGQSNSPLHF.

This clonotype was observed a handful of times. In DNA, the CDR3 is TGCGCCAGCAGTGAGGACAAGCGGGGTTCACCCCTCCACTTT. It codes for CASSEDKRGSPLHF. This rearrangement joins TRBV10-2 to TRBJ1-6; D gene unclear. The CDR3 extends over 14 amino acids. V lost 2 bases to trimming and J lost 9 bases, with 11 bases between them. Germline loops: CDR1 WSHSY, CDR2 SAAADI.

This clonotype has ten or more counts. The CDR3 nucleotides read TGTGCCAGCAGCTCTCCCTTGGGGAGAAATTCACCCCTCCACTTT. It encodes CASSSPLGRNSPLHF. This chain uses TRBV3-1 with TRBJ1-6; no firm D call. V was cut by 5 bases and J by 7 bases, with 15 bases left in between. This CDR3 spans 15 amino acids. CDR1 and CDR2 from the germline V gene are LGHDT and YNNKEL (reference sequence). The entire variable domain, with the rest obtained from reference TRBV3-1 and TRBJ1-6, is as follows: DTAVSQTPKYLVTQMGNDKSIKCEQNLGHDTMYWYKQDSKKFLKIMFSYNNKELIINETVPNRFSPKSPDKAHLNLHINSLELGDSAVYFCASSSPLGRNSPLHFGNGTRLTVT.

J is TRBJ2-5 and V is TRBV6-2 or TRBV6-3, with a tentative D call TRBD2 (6 bases). The ends were cut back, 4 bases at V and 5 bases at J, with 14 bases in the middle. The CDR3 totals 14 residues. Germline CDR1 MNHEY, CDR2 SVGEGT. CDR3 sequence (DNA): TGTGCCAGCAGTTCCATCGGGGGATCCGAGACCCAGTACTTC. Its protein is CASSSIGGSETQYF.

The gene calls are TRBV2 and TRBJ2-7; 11 positions agree with TRBD1. CDR3 length: 14 residues. The germline gives CDR1 SNHLY, CDR2 FYNNEI. The J segment lost 4 bases and the V segment lost 7 bases, leaving 6 bases of the junction unmatched. This chain's CDR3 is CASNTGTGGYEQYF. The CDR3 DNA sequence: TGTGCCAGCAATACCGGGACAGGGGGTTACGAGCAGTACTTC.

This chain links TRBV10-3 with TRBJ2-3; 12 bases align to TRBD2. Per the germline V gene, CDR1 is ENHRY and CDR2 is SYGVKD. The junction had 5 bases not matched to a gene; V was cut back by 6 bases and J by 7 bases. The CDR3 consists of 14 residues. CDR3 residues: CAIRRLAGAHTQYF. CDR3 nucleotide sequence: TGTGCCATCAGGAGACTAGCGGGAGCCCATACGCAGTATTTT.

This rearrangement joins TRBV21-1 to TRBJ2-7; the D call TRBD1 from the table was never checked on the DNA. TRBV21-1 is a known pseudogene. The CDR3 totals 15 residues. The CDR3 sequence is CASSTRDRATYEQYF. In DNA form, the CDR3 reads TGTGCCAGCAGCACCCGGGACAGGGCAACCTACGAGCAGTACTTC.

This chain connects TRBV2 to TRBJ1-2; D might be TRBD1 (6 bases). V was pared by 3 bases and J by 3 bases, with 11 bases between. The CDR3 loop spans 14 amino acids. Germline lookup yields CDR1 SNHLY and CDR2 FYNNEI. The chain's CDR3 is CASSEKGGDYGYTF. The CDR3 DNA is TGTGCCAGCAGTGAGAAGGGGGGAGACTATGGCTACACCTTC.

This clonotype was counted at least ten times. The genes are TRBV5-1 and TRBJ2-1, with 12 bases fitting TRBD2. The CDR3 is made up of 15 amino acids. V shed 9 bases and J 3 bases; nucleotides not matched to a gene: 7. From germline, CDR1 is SGHRS and CDR2 YFSETQ. The CDR3 DNA sequence: TGCGCCACCAAAACGACTAGCGGGAGCTACAATGAGCAGTTCTTC. Protein product: CATKTTSGSYNEQFF.

This clonotype was detected only a few times. This rearrangement joins TRBV5-1 to TRBJ2-3; D is possibly TRBD1 (6 bases). CDR3 size: 17 residues. V was shortened by 5 bases and J by 0 bases, with 19 bases between the two germline ends. Per the germline V gene, CDR1 is SGHRS and CDR2 is YFSETQ. The CDR3 loop is CASRRTPGQGSTDTQYF. The DNA for the CDR3 is TGCGCCAGCAGGCGGACCCCTGGGCAGGGGAGCACAGATACGCAGTATTTT.

This sequence joins TRBV12-3 or TRBV12-4 and TRBJ2-1; no clear D. The V end lost 6 bases, the J end lost 5 bases, and 8 bases lay between the germline ends. CDR3 length equals 12 residues. The CDR3 is CASRTENNEQFF. CDR3 DNA: TGTGCCAGCAGGACGGAAAACAATGAGCAGTTCTTC.

This clonotype was observed a few times. This chain connects TRBV29-1 to TRBJ2-5, with D perhaps given as TRBD1 or TRBD2 (5 bases each). This CDR3 contains 14 residues. Germline CDR1 and CDR2: SQVTM and ANQGSEA. Trimming removed 6 bases from V and 0 bases from J, with 14 bases in between. CDR3 DNA: TGCAGCGTCTATCGCCCGGGACACCAAGAGACCCAGTACTTC. Its translation is CSVYRPGHQETQYF.

A few counts support this clonotype. DNA of the CDR3: TGTGCCAGCAGCTGGACTAGCGGGGGGACCACAAGCACAGATACGCAGTATTTT. Translation gives CASSWTSGGTTSTDTQYF. The V call is TRBV27, the J call TRBJ2-3, with 14 bases identical to TRBD2. V gave up 6 bases and J gave up 0 bases; unmatched junction bases: 8. The CDR3 covers 18 residues. The germline CDR1 and CDR2 sequences are MNHEY and SMNVEV (reference sequence).

The rearrangement uses TRBV28 and TRBJ2-1; no clear D gene. CDR1 and CDR2 (germline): MDHEN, SYDVKM. CDR3 size: 14 residues. V was clipped by 8 bases and J by 0 bases, with 11 bases between them. CDR3 sequence reads: CASARGLSYNEQFF. CDR3 DNA sequence: TGTGCCAGCGCTCGCGGCCTCTCCTACAATGAGCAGTTCTTC.

The chain links TRBV10-3 to TRBJ2-2; TRBD2 is a possible D gene (6 bases). The CDR3 runs to 14 residues. Trimming left V 11 bases short and J 6 bases short, with 19 bases between. The germline V gene has CDR1 ENHRY and CDR2 SYGVKD. Written as DNA, the CDR3 is TGTGCCGTAAGCCGGGAGCCTTGGGCCGGGGAGCTGTTTTTT. Amino acid sequence: CAVSREPWAGELFF.